Listed below are T cell receptor beta chains from one sample, sequenced in a study of T cell responses to AZD1222 COVID-19 vaccine. Produced via immunoSEQ multiplex PCR; TCRdb's table is partial and in-frame only. The table includes around 250,000 clones, 80% to 95% detected once. Here the sequenced sample was peripheral blood, taken on day 0 of AZD1222 vaccination. These receptors originate from an adult in good health. The CDR3 runs from the conserved cysteine through the conserved F or W. The order of the fields is J gene, V gene, CDR3 protein.

J: TRBJ2-5
V: TRBV5-1
CDR3: CASSLGDVAGGAGETQYF

J: TRBJ2-7
V: TRBV27
CDR3: CASSLFSLGTGGEQYF

J: TRBJ2-5
V: TRBV25-1
CDR3: CASRAGGPETQYF

J: TRBJ2-7
V: TRBV11-3
CDR3: CASSLGRAYEQYF

J: TRBJ1-2
V: TRBV28
CDR3: CASSPHQTNYGYTF

J: TRBJ1-4
V: TRBV3-1/TRBV3-2
CDR3: CASSPGGSGRAEKLFF

J: TRBJ2-2
V: TRBV7-2
CDR3: CASSLARAGARGGELFF

J: TRBJ2-7
V: TRBV28
CDR3: CASSGGVGSYEQYF

J: TRBJ2-3
V: TRBV6-5
CDR3: CASRRNLRTDTQYF

J: TRBJ2-1
V: TRBV4-1
CDR3: CASSQEPGGVEQFF

J: TRBJ1-4
V: TRBV3-1/TRBV3-2
CDR3: CASSLERGGEKLFF

J: TRBJ2-5
V: TRBV27
CDR3: CASSSLAGGETQYF

J: TRBJ1-1
V: TRBV3-1/TRBV3-2
CDR3: CASSRGTETEAFF

J: TRBJ2-7
V: TRBV7-2
CDR3: CASSLTSGMNEQYF

J: TRBJ1-2
V: TRBV11-2
CDR3: CASSSTGFANYGYTF

J: TRBJ2-7
V: TRBV6-2/TRBV6-3
CDR3: CASSRRAGAYEQYF

J: TRBJ1-5
V: TRBV10-3
CDR3: CAISKDSGNQPQHF

J: TRBJ2-3
V: TRBV28
CDR3: CASSFAGGPTDTQYF